Listed below are T cell receptor beta chains from one sample, sequenced in a study of shared clonotypes between healthy human individuals. Only in-frame clones appear in the TCRdb table, and some are missing; sequencing was by immunoSEQ multiplex PCR. The sample records about 2.3 million clones, 80% to 95% being singletons. Source material: naive CD4+ T cells from PBMCs. The receptors come from a man aged 18 to 30 in good health. Some clones in this sample may be carry-over from other donors' samples. Both conserved end residues are part of each CDR3. Fields, in order: clone size, V gene, D gene, J gene, CDR3 DNA, CDR3 protein. A D gene is named only where the DNA matches it firmly. The listing skips clone size in some rows; elsewhere it reads once, few, many or a size class.

-	TRBV5-1	TRBD2	TRBJ2-1	TGCGCCAGCAGCTTCGGAGCGGGGGGGCTCAATGAGCAGTTCTTC	CASSFGAGGLNEQFF
few	TRBV18	TRBD1	TRBJ1-2	TGTGCCAGCTCGCCCGACAGGGTCTATGGCTACACCTTC	CASSPDRVYGYTF
-	TRBV28	-	TRBJ1-3	TGTGCCAGCCTCTCCCGGGGGACCGCGTGGAACACCATATATTTT	CASLSRGTAWNTIYF
-	TRBV5-1	-	TRBJ2-6	TGCGCCAGCAGCTTGGGAGGAGCTGGGGCCAACGTCCTGACTTTC	CASSLGGAGANVLTF
-	TRBV4-2	-	TRBJ2-1	TGTGCCAGCAGCCAAGTCTCCGTAGCCTCCTACAATGAGCAGTTCTTC	CASSQVSVASYNEQFF
-	TRBV7-9	TRBD2	TRBJ2-3	TGTGCCAGCACCTGGAGGACTAGCGGCCCCCGGGAGGATACGCAGTATTTT	CASTWRTSGPREDTQYF
-	TRBV28	-	TRBJ2-3	TGTGCCAGCAGTTCCACCGTCGATACGCAGTATTTT	CASSSTVDTQYF
-	TRBV6-6	-	TRBJ2-1	TGTGCCAGCAGTCCTAATGACAGGGAGCAGTTCTTC	CASSPNDREQFF
-	TRBV27	-	TRBJ1-5	TGTGCCAGCAGGGGGGTGGGCCGCAATCAGCCCCAGCATTTT	CASRGVGRNQPQHF
-	TRBV5-1	-	TRBJ1-3	TGCGCCAGCAGCGGGGACATCGGAAACACCATATATTTT	CASSGDIGNTIYF
once	TRBV5-1	-	TRBJ2-1	TGCGCCAGCAGCTTAGTGACAGGCTCCTACAATGAGCAGTTCTTC	CASSLVTGSYNEQFF
once	TRBV29-1	TRBD2	TRBJ2-1	TGCAGCGCCGGCGGACTAGCGGGAGGAAGCTCCTACAATGAGCAGTTCTTC	CSAGGLAGGSSYNEQFF
once	TRBV5-6	-	TRBJ1-5	TGTGCCAGCAGCTTGGGTGGGTATCAGCCCCAGCATTTT	CASSLGGYQPQHF
-	TRBV5-1	TRBD1	TRBJ2-3	TGCGCCAGCCGGAGGACAGGGATCGCAGATACGCAGTATTTT	CASRRTGIADTQYF
-	TRBV28	-	TRBJ2-5	TGTGCCAGCAGTAACGGGGGTCAGGAGACCCAGTACTTC	CASSNGGQETQYF
-	TRBV18	-	TRBJ2-4	TGTGCCAGCTCACCCAGCAAAAACATTCAGTACTTC	CASSPSKNIQYF
-	TRBV19	-	TRBJ1-1	TGTGCCAGTAGTATAATGGGCACAGGGGCTTTCTTT	CASSIMGTGAFF
-	TRBV29-1	TRBD1	TRBJ2-3	TGCAGCGTGGACAGGATGGGCACAGATACGCAGTATTTT	CSVDRMGTDTQYF
-	TRBV7-8	TRBD1	TRBJ2-2	TGTGCCAGCAGCTTAGTAGGGACAGGGAACACCGGGGAGCTGTTTTTT	CASSLVGTGNTGELFF
-	TRBV5-6	-	TRBJ1-2	TGTGCCAGCAGCATCATAGACAGCTACGCTTATGGCTACACCTTC	CASSIIDSYAYGYTF
-	TRBV7-9	-	TRBJ2-3	TGTGCCAGCAGCTTCGTCGCGGGACCGGGGTATTTT	CASSFVAGPGYF
few	TRBV29-1	TRBD1	TRBJ1-1	TGCAGCGTCCAAGGACAGGGCAACACTGAAGCTTTCTTT	CSVQGQGNTEAFF
-	TRBV9	TRBD1	TRBJ2-1	TGTGCCAGCGGGACAGTTCCCTCCTCCTACAATGAGCAGTTCTTC	CASGTVPSSYNEQFF
once	TRBV25-1	-	TRBJ2-5	TGTGCCAGCAGTGATGGAAGGAAAGAGACCCAGTACTTC	CASSDGRKETQYF
-	TRBV15	-	TRBJ1-2	TGTGCCACCAGCAAGGACGGTTTGTATGGCTACACCTTC	CATSKDGLYGYTF
-	TRBV7-3	-	TRBJ1-1	TGTGCCAGCAGCTTAACTTCCTCCCTGAACACTGAAGCTTTCTTT	CASSLTSSLNTEAFF
once	TRBV6-1	TRBD1	TRBJ2-7	TGTGCCAGCAGTGCCTCCGGGACAGGGTATTACGAGCAGTACTTC	CASSASGTGYYEQYF
-	TRBV7-9	-	TRBJ2-3	TGTGCCAGCAGCTTAAACAGGGTGGGACGAGGCACAGATACGCAGTATTTT	CASSLNRVGRGTDTQYF
-	TRBV25-1	-	TRBJ2-1	TGTGCCAGCAGTGAACCCTCAAGCTCCTACAATGAGCAGTTCTTC	CASSEPSSSYNEQFF
-	TRBV19	TRBD2	TRBJ2-7	TGTGCCAGTCAGATCGCGGGAGGGTATTACGAGCAGTACTTC	CASQIAGGYYEQYF
-	TRBV25-1	TRBD2	TRBJ2-3	TGTGCCAGCAGTTCTCTGGGACTAGCGGGGCTCACAGATACGCAGTATTTT	CASSSLGLAGLTDTQYF
-	TRBV30	-	TRBJ1-1	TGTGCCTGGAGTCAAGACAGGTATGATGAAGCTTTCTTT	CAWSQDRYDEAFF
-	TRBV7-8	TRBD2	TRBJ2-7	TGTGCCAGCAGCCGCGGACTAGCGGAATCCTACGAGCAGTACTTC	CASSRGLAESYEQYF
-	TRBV5-1	TRBD1	TRBJ2-2	TGCGCCAGCAGCCAACGGACAGGGTCCGGGGAGCTGTTTTTT	CASSQRTGSGELFF
-	TRBV11-2	-	TRBJ2-1	TGTGCCAGCAGCTACCCGACGACAGGGAGGTTTAATAATGAGCAGTTCTTC	CASSYPTTGRFNNEQFF
-	TRBV5-1	TRBD2	TRBJ2-7	TGCGCCAGCAGCTTGAATCGGGGAGGGGACGAGCAGTACTTC	CASSLNRGGDEQYF
-	TRBV9	-	TRBJ2-7	TGTGCCAGCAGCGACATAGTGGGCTACGAGCAGTACTTC	CASSDIVGYEQYF
-	TRBV30	-	TRBJ2-1	TGTGCCTGGAGAGCAGAGTCGAGGGCCTACAATGAGCAGTTCTTC	CAWRAESRAYNEQFF
few	TRBV15	-	TRBJ2-7	TGTGCCACCAGCAGAGGGGATCCACGATACGAGCAGTACTTC	CATSRGDPRYEQYF
-	TRBV18	-	TRBJ1-2	TGTGCCAGCTCACCTTCGGGGGCTGAAGTTAACTATGGCTACACCTTC	CASSPSGAEVNYGYTF
-	TRBV18	TRBD2	TRBJ2-1	TGTGCCAGCTCACTTTTAGCGGGAGTAACCTACAATGAGCAGTTCTTC	CASSLLAGVTYNEQFF
few	TRBV4-1	-	TRBJ1-1	TGCGCCAGCAGCAGGGACGGCGACACTGAAGCTTTCTTT	CASSRDGDTEAFF
-	TRBV28	-	TRBJ2-7	TGTGCCAGCCCGATAGGAGGGCCCGAGCAGTACTTC	CASPIGGPEQYF
once	TRBV23-1	TRBD1	TRBJ2-7	TGCGCCAGACCAACCTCGCCCGGGACAGGGACGGGTGAGCAGTACTTC	CARPTSPGTGTGEQYF
once	TRBV9	-	TRBJ2-1	TGTGCCAGCAGCGGAGACCCCGTCCGCGGGGAGTACAATGAGCAGTTCTTC	CASSGDPVRGEYNEQFF
once	TRBV4-3	-	TRBJ2-5	TGCGCCAGCAGCCAATCCAGCGGAGATAGGGGGGAGACCCAGTACTTC	CASSQSSGDRGETQYF
few	TRBV7-9	-	TRBJ1-5	TGTGCCAGCAGCTTAGGGTCCGGCAGCTTAAATCAGCCCCAGCATTTT	CASSLGSGSLNQPQHF